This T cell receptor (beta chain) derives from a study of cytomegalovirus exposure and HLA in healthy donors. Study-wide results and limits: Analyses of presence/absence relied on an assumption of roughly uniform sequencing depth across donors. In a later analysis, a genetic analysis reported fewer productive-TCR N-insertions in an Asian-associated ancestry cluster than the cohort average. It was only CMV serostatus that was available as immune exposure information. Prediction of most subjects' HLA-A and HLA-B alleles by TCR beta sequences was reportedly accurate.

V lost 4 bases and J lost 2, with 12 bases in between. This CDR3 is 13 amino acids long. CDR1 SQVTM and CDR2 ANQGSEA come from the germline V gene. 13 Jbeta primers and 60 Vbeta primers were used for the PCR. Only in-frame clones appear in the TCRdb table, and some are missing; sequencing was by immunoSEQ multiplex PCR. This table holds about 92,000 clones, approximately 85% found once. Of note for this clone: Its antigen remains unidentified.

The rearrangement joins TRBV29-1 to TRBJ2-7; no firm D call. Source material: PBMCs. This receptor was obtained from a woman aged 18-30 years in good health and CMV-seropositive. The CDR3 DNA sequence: TGCAGCGTTGGTGATCCTCCGGCCTACGAGCAGTACTTC. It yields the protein CSVGDPPAYEQYF.